This passage covers 8 T cell receptor beta chains from one sample sequenced in a study of blood T cell repertoires in COVID-19. Method: immunoSEQ multiplex PCR; TCRdb's copy keeps in-frame clones and lacks some. The table includes fewer than 130,000 clones, over 65% detected once. The source material was peripheral blood. These receptors all stem from a woman older than 75 with acute or convalescent COVID-19.

This clone turned up a few times. This sequence joins TRBV30 and TRBJ1-1; no firm D call. Germline V gene sequence: CDR1 GTSNPN, CDR2 SVGIG (reference sequence). The CDR3 extends over 13 amino acids. V lost 0 bases and J 10 bases, leaving 15 bases between the germline ends. The DNA for the CDR3 is TGTGCCTGGAGTGTACCAGGCCCAATAGGAGCTTTCTTT. Amino acids: CAWSVPGPIGAFF.

The chain couples TRBV7-8 to TRBJ1-2; 8 nucleotides line up with TRBD1. V shed 6 bases, J shed 8 bases, and the junction held 8 bases outside the gene matches. The CDR3 contains 13 residues. The germline V gene has CDR1 SGHVS and CDR2 FQNEAQ. CDR3 loop: CASSPRGRRGYTF. DNA for the CDR3: TGTGCCAGCAGTCCCAGGGGGCGCCGGGGCTACACCTTC.

The rearrangement uses TRBV20-1 and TRBJ2-7; TRBD2 matches at 8 bases. CDR1 is DFQATT, CDR2 SNEGSKA, per germline (reference sequence). Losses at the gene ends were 3 bases for V and 0 bases for J; bases not matched to a gene: 4. This CDR3 spans 14 amino acids. CDR3 nucleotides: TGCAGTGCTAGTAGCGGGACCCTCTCCTACGAGCAGTACTTC. Protein sequence: CSASSGTLSYEQYF.

CDR3 DNA sequence: TGTGCCAGCAGCCTCGGGACTAACCGTTCGGATACGCAGTATTTT. Translation: CASSLGTNRSDTQYF. The rearrangement joins TRBV12-1 to TRBJ2-3; the D call of TRBD2 is as the table states it, not checked on the DNA. TRBV12-1 is termed a pseudogene. The CDR3 sequence is 15 residues long.

The chain carries TRBV7-2 and TRBJ2-7; 8 bases are shared with TRBD2. The CDR3 covers 15 residues. Per germline, CDR1 SGHTA and CDR2 FQGNSA. J was trimmed by 6 bases and V by 5 bases; bases with no gene match: 12. The CDR3 reads CASSPRAGEGSEQYF. CDR3 coding DNA: TGTGCCAGCAGCCCACGAGCGGGAGAAGGGAGCGAGCAGTACTTC. The whole variable domain, remainder taken from reference TRBV7-2 and TRBJ2-7, is GAGVSQSPSNKVTEKGKDVELRCDPISGHTALYWYRQSLGQGLEFLIYFQGNSAPDKSGLPSDRFSAERTGGSVSTLTIQRTQQEDSAVYLCASSPRAGEGSEQYFGPGTRLTVT.

The rearrangement uses TRBV14 and TRBJ1-2; D might be TRBD1 (5 bases). Germline V gene lookup returns CDR1 SGHDN and CDR2 FVKESK. This CDR3 has 15 amino acids. Deletions cut 0 bases from V and 10 bases from J, with 18 bases between. Here the CDR3 reads CASSQEGRVLVTYTF. The DNA for the CDR3 is TGTGCCAGCAGCCAAGAGGGCAGGGTTCTGGTTACCTACACCTTC.

This clone was observed a few times. This rearrangement joins TRBV28 to TRBJ1-4; a weak D match, TRBD1 (6 bases). The CDR3 is 12 residues long. The germline CDR1 and CDR2 sequences are MDHEN and SYDVKM. The V end was cut by 5 bases, the J end by 11 bases, with 12 bases between. CDR3 in amino acids: CASSPPRGKLFF. DNA of the CDR3: TGTGCCAGCAGTCCGCCCAGGGGCAAACTGTTTTTT.

V and J are TRBV3-1 (or the pseudogene TRBV3-2) and TRBJ2-5; tentative D call: TRBD2 (5 bases). This CDR3 spans 13 amino acids. Germline V lookup: CDR1 LGHDT, CDR2 YNNKEL (reference sequence). The V end was cut by 6 bases, the J end by 4 bases, with 12 bases between. DNA for the CDR3: TGTGCCAGCAGGTCGGGATCGGCAGAGACCCAGTACTTC. Translated, it gives CASRSGSAETQYF.